These T cell receptor beta chains were read from a single sample in a study of cytomegalovirus exposure and HLA in healthy donors. TCRdb's table, derived via immunoSEQ multiplex PCR, lists solely in-frame clones and lacks some. The table lists some 130,000 clones, roughly 75% of them singletons. The sequenced sample was PBMCs. The receptors were sampled from a man aged 30 to 45 in good health. Both conserved end residues are part of each CDR3. The D gene is left open where the match is weak. Clone size is shown for a subset of rows, as once, few, many or a class of expanded clone.

-	TRBV6-5	-	14	TRBJ2-7	TGTGCCAGCAGTTCGGTAGCAGGGGTAGACGAGCAGTACTTC	CASSSVAGVDEQYF
-	TRBV18	-	15	TRBJ1-1	TGTGCCAGCTATCCGACCAGGGCTGGTGACACTGAAGCTTTCTTT	CASYPTRAGDTEAFF
-	TRBV13	TRBD2	18	TRBJ2-5	TGTGCCAGCAGCTCGGTCCGGACTAGCGGGAGGTGGCAAGAGACCCAGTACTTC	CASSSVRTSGRWQETQYF
-	TRBV19	TRBD1	15	TRBJ1-4	TGTGCCACCCGCCGACAGGGTTCAACTAATGAAAAACTGTTTTTT	CATRRQGSTNEKLFF
-	TRBV5-4	TRBD2	18	TRBJ2-1	TGTGCCAGCAGCTTGGCCGTACTAGCGGGAGGCCTTTACAATGAGCAGTTCTTC	CASSLAVLAGGLYNEQFF
-	TRBV27	TRBD1	14	TRBJ2-2	TGTGCCAGCTGGGACAGGGGGCTCGCCGGGGAGCTGTTTTTT	CASWDRGLAGELFF
-	TRBV2	-	12	TRBJ1-1	TGTGCCAGCAGTGAACGCGGGGTTAAAGCTTTCTTT	CASSERGVKAFF
once	TRBV7-2	-	16	TRBJ2-1	TGTGCCAGCAGCTCCCCCCGGGGAGCGGAACGTAGTGAGCAGTTCTTC	CASSSPRGAERSEQFF
-	TRBV6-6	-	15	TRBJ1-1	TGTGCCAGCAGTCCCCAAAAACAGGGTAAGACTGAAGCTTTCTTT	CASSPQKQGKTEAFF
-	TRBV2	-	12	TRBJ1-2	TGTGCCAGCAGCGCTTATGAGGTTGGCTACACCTTC	CASSAYEVGYTF
few	TRBV25-1	TRBD1	14	TRBJ2-5	TGTGCCAGCAGCCCGAGGACAGGGGATGAGACCCAGTACTTC	CASSPRTGDETQYF
-	TRBV5-1	-	13	TRBJ1-6	TGCGCCAGCAGCTTGTACGGTGCATCACCCCTCCACTTT	CASSLYGASPLHF
-	TRBV28	TRBD1	13	TRBJ2-7	TGTGCCAGCAGTCTAGGGGGCTGGGGAGAGCAGTACTTC	CASSLGGWGEQYF
-	TRBV29-1	-	13	TRBJ2-7	TGCAGCGTTGAAGGAGGCGATTCCTACGAGCAGTACTTC	CSVEGGDSYEQYF
-	TRBV5-1	-	14	TRBJ2-7	TGCGCCAGCAGCTTGGAGGACAGCTCCTACGAGCAGTACTTC	CASSLEDSSYEQYF
-	TRBV29-1	-	15	TRBJ2-4	TGCAGCGTTGAAGGGGCCCTAATAGCCAAAAACATTCAGTACTTC	CSVEGALIAKNIQYF
-	TRBV6-6	TRBD1	15	TRBJ2-2	TGTGCCAGCAGTTGGACAGGGCCGAACACCGGGGAGCTGTTTTTT	CASSWTGPNTGELFF
-	TRBV9	TRBD1	14	TRBJ1-4	TGTGCCAGCAGCGCCCGACAGGGAGATGAAAAACTGTTTTTT	CASSARQGDEKLFF
-	TRBV5-1	TRBD2	15	TRBJ2-1	TGCGCCAGCAGCGCCCTGGTTAGCGGGACCGATGAGCAGTTCTTC	CASSALVSGTDEQFF
few	TRBV7-8	TRBD1	16	TRBJ1-2	TGTGCCAGCAGCCCCCGGACAGGGGGCGAAGGAAGTGGCTACACCTTC	CASSPRTGGEGSGYTF
-	TRBV29-1	TRBD1	12	TRBJ2-2	TGCAGCGTTACAGGGGGTTCCGGGGAGCTGTTTTTT	CSVTGGSGELFF
few	TRBV5-4	-	14	TRBJ2-7	TGTGCCAGCAGCTTGGAAGGGGGTCTTTACGAGCAGTACTTC	CASSLEGGLYEQYF
-	TRBV27	TRBD1	15	TRBJ2-2	TGTGCCAGCAGTCCCGGGGACAGGAACACCGGGGAGCTGTTTTTT	CASSPGDRNTGELFF
once	TRBV7-9	TRBD1	14	TRBJ1-5	TGTGCCAGCAGCCGGACAGGGGAACAGCAGCCCCAGCATTTT	CASSRTGEQQPQHF
-	TRBV7-9	TRBD1	15	TRBJ2-7	TGTTCCAGCAGCCACCGGGACAGGGCCTCCTACGAGCAGTACTTC	CSSSHRDRASYEQYF
-	TRBV28	-	12	TRBJ1-1	TGTGCCAGCAGTTTCCCGGTCCGTGAAGCTTTCTTT	CASSFPVREAFF
-	TRBV4-1	-	15	TRBJ2-7	TGCGCCAGCAGCCGAAGACTCGGGGAGAACCACGAGCAGTACTTC	CASSRRLGENHEQYF
-	TRBV4-1	TRBD1	16	TRBJ1-6	TGCGCCAGCAGCCAAGGTCGACAGGGGTATAATTCACCCCTCCACTTT	CASSQGRQGYNSPLHF
-	TRBV7-9	TRBD2	16	TRBJ2-3	TGTGCCAGCAGCTCCTGGACTAGCGGGAGCGCAGATACGCAGTATTTT	CASSSWTSGSADTQYF
-	TRBV7-9	TRBD2	15	TRBJ2-7	TGTTCCAGCAGCTCCTTCGGACTAGCGGACTACGAGCAGTACTTC	CSSSSFGLADYEQYF
-	TRBV7-2	TRBD1	15	TRBJ1-5	TGTGCCAGCAGTCCGGGGGACAGGTGGGTGCAGCCCCAGCATTTT	CASSPGDRWVQPQHF
few	TRBV5-1	TRBD1	13	TRBJ2-7	TGCGCCAGCAATCAAAGACAGGGGGGCGAGCAGTACTTC	CASNQRQGGEQYF
-	TRBV7-9	-	14	TRBJ2-3	TGTGCCAGCAGCTTGATGCGTAGCACAGATACGCAGTATTTT	CASSLMRSTDTQYF
-	TRBV29-1	TRBD1	13	TRBJ2-3	TGCAGCCAGGGGGACGAAGTCACAGATACGCAGTATTTT	CSQGDEVTDTQYF
-	TRBV4-1	TRBD2	17	TRBJ2-1	TGCGCCAGCAGCCAAGATTTTGGAACTAGCGGGTACAATGAGCAGTTCTTC	CASSQDFGTSGYNEQFF
once	TRBV19	-	16	TRBJ1-3	TGTGCCAGTAGTACGCAGGACATCGTGTCTGGAAACACCATATATTTT	CASSTQDIVSGNTIYF
-	TRBV4-1	-	14	TRBJ2-5	TGCGCCAGCAGCCCAGGGGAGGGTTTCAGAACCCAGTACTTC	CASSPGEGFRTQYF
once	TRBV6-5	-	16	TRBJ2-7	TGTGCCAGCAGTTTCGGGACTCTTAAGGACTCCTACGAGCAGTACTTC	CASSFGTLKDSYEQYF
-	TRBV2	TRBD1	13	TRBJ2-3	TGTGCCAACGGACAGGGGCACACAGATACGCAGTATTTT	CANGQGHTDTQYF
-	TRBV11-3	TRBD2	13	TRBJ2-1	TGTGCCAGCGGCCAGACTAGCTTCGGTGAGCAGTTCTTC	CASGQTSFGEQFF
-	TRBV7-2	TRBD2	16	TRBJ2-3	TGTGCCAGCAGCTCAGAAGGTCTGAGACTAGCGGATACGCAGTATTTT	CASSSEGLRLADTQYF
-	TRBV28	-	15	TRBJ2-7	TGTGCCAGCAGTTTATTGCGGCAGGGCGACAGCGAGCAGTACTTC	CASSLLRQGDSEQYF